A single sample gave rise to the 27 T cell receptor beta chains below, sequenced in a study of neoadjuvant nivolumab and ipilimumab in lung cancer. Produced via immunoSEQ multiplex PCR; TCRdb's table is partial and in-frame only. The sample contains tens of thousands of clones, 83% of which appear only once. The source was tumor tissue, collected after neoadjuvant nivolumab, alone or with ipilimumab, at or shortly before surgery. These receptors were obtained from an adult with non-small cell lung cancer.

The genes are TRBV7-2 and TRBJ2-2; TRBD2 is a possible D gene (6 bases). CDR1 is SGHTA and CDR2 is FQGNSA in the germline V gene. Trimming removed 1 base from V and 7 bases from J, with 16 bases in between. CDR3 length equals 16 residues. The chain's CDR3 is CASSLEGGWMDGELFF. CDR3 DNA: TGTGCCAGCAGCTTAGAAGGAGGGTGGATGGACGGGGAGCTGTTTTTT.

The chain combines TRBV9 with TRBJ2-2; no clear D gene. From germline, CDR1 is SGDLS and CDR2 YYNGEE. This CDR3 region has 14 residues. V was pared by 6 bases and J by 9 bases, with 18 bases between. CDR3 sequence: CASNVSPTGRELFF. The CDR3 nucleotides are TGTGCCAGCAACGTCAGTCCGACGGGCCGGGAGCTGTTTTTT.

The rearrangement joins TRBV7-3 to TRBJ2-1; D may be TRBD1 or TRBD2 (5 bases each). Germline lookup yields CDR1 SGHTA and CDR2 FQGTGA. This CDR3 has 15 amino acids. V was shortened by 4 bases and J by 10 bases, with 20 bases between the two germline ends. The CDR3 reads CASSSGIGIRGEQFF. CDR3 coding DNA: TGTGCCAGCAGCTCCGGGATTGGGATAAGGGGAGAGCAGTTCTTC.

The chain has TRBV5-4 and TRBJ2-5, with D possibly matching TRBD2 (5 bases). This CDR3 has 15 residues. V lost 0 bases, J lost 1 base, and 10 bases lay in between. CDR1 is SGHNT and CDR2 is YYREEE in the germline V gene (reference sequence). CDR3 residues: CASSLAREIQETQYF. CDR3 DNA sequence: TGTGCCAGCAGCTTGGCCCGGGAAATCCAAGAGACCCAGTACTTC.

The rearrangement uses TRBV2 and TRBJ2-6; a weak D match, TRBD1 (5 bases). V was cut by 4 bases and J by 0 bases, with 19 bases left in between. This CDR3 region has 19 residues. Germline CDR1 is SNHLY and CDR2 is FYNNEI. CDR3 nucleotide sequence: TGTGCCAGCAGTGTCCTCGGACAATCTTTTCCCTCTGGGGCCAACGTCCTGACTTTC. Translating it yields CASSVLGQSFPSGANVLTF. The full variable domain, completed using reference TRBV2 and TRBJ2-6, is EPEVTQTPSHQVTQMGQEVILRCVPISNHLYFYWYRQILGQKVEFLVSFYNNEISEKSEIFDDQFSVERPDGSNFTLKIRSTKLEDSAMYFCASSVLGQSFPSGANVLTFGAGSRLTVL.

The chain combines TRBV7-2 with TRBJ1-1, with TRBD1 matching over 9 bases. With 5 bases clipped from V and 10 bases from J, the junction kept 5 bases outside the gene matches. The length of the CDR3 is 12 residues. Per the germline V gene, CDR1 is SGHTA and CDR2 is FQGNSA. CDR3: CASSLRQGGAFF. CDR3 bases: TGTGCCAGCAGCCTTAGACAGGGGGGAGCTTTCTTT.

This chain links TRBV27 with TRBJ2-5; no definite D call. This CDR3 is 12 amino acids long. Per germline, CDR1 MNHEY and CDR2 SMNVEV (reference sequence). Trimming cost V 4 bases and J 5 bases, with 8 bases left between them. The CDR3 protein is CASSSFDETQYF. CDR3 DNA: TGTGCCAGCAGTTCCTTCGACGAGACCCAGTACTTC.

The J gene is TRBJ1-2, the V gene TRBV27; 9 bases match TRBD1. V lost 4 bases, J lost 2 bases, and 8 bases stayed unmatched. The CDR3 is 16 residues long. Germline values: CDR1 MNHEY, CDR2 SMNVEV (reference sequence). CDR3 nucleotides: TGTGCCAGCAGTTCCGCCCCCGGGACAGGGAACTATGGCTACACCTTC. Translated: CASSSAPGTGNYGYTF.

The gene calls are TRBV30 and TRBJ1-4, with TRBD1 matching over 7 bases. CDR1 GTSNPN and CDR2 SVGIG come from the germline V gene (reference sequence). V lost 2 bases and J lost 3; bases outside the gene matches: 6. This CDR3 comprises 15 residues. Written as DNA, the CDR3 is TGTGCCTGGAGTTACACAGGGGCTCCTAATGAAAAACTGTTTTTT. This encodes CAWSYTGAPNEKLFF.

For the CDR3, the DNA is TGCGCCAGCAGCATGGGACTAGCGGGAGGGACTGCCGGGGAGCTGTTTTTT. Amino acid sequence: CASSMGLAGGTAGELFF. J is TRBJ2-2 and V is TRBV5-1; 16 bases match TRBD2. Unmatched junction bases numbered 6, after V lost 4 bases and J lost 6 bases. CDR1 and CDR2 from the germline V gene are SGHRS and YFSETQ. This CDR3 is built from 17 residues.

CDR3 DNA sequence: TGTGCCATCAGTGCACAAAATCAGCCCCAGCATTTT. Residues: CAISAQNQPQHF. This chain connects TRBV10-3 to TRBJ1-5, with D uncertain. CDR1 and CDR2 from the germline V gene are ENHRY and SYGVKD. The CDR3 extends over 12 amino acids. Between the trimmed V and J ends, which lost 4 bases and 4 bases, there was a span of 5 bases.

This clone occurred once. The chain is built from TRBV6-4 and TRBJ2-3; 11 nucleotides line up with TRBD2. The CDR3 extends over 15 amino acids. The germline CDR1 and CDR2 sequences are MRHNA and SNTAGT. V lost 1 base, J lost 3 bases, and 0 bases stayed unmatched. This CDR3 reads CASSDLAGGTDTQYF. The DNA of the CDR3 is TGTGCCAGCAGTGACTTAGCGGGGGGGACAGATACGCAGTATTTT.

This clone was seen only once. This CDR3 is also generated by other DNA sequences in the sample. The chain uses TRBV2 and TRBJ2-1, with TRBD2 identical over 9 bases. The CDR3 length is 12 residues. Germline assignment: CDR1 SNHLY and CDR2 FYNNEI. With 7 bases clipped from V and 8 bases from J, the junction kept 3 bases outside the gene matches. The CDR3 reads CASTERGDEQFF. CDR3 DNA: TGTGCCAGCACAGAGCGGGGGGATGAGCAGTTCTTC.

This clone was seen a single time. The junction differs from germline at one of its ends, possibly a read error. J is TRBJ2-1 and V is TRBV6-1, with 8 bases matching TRBD1. CDR3 size: 11 residues. Germline CDR1 MNHNS, CDR2 SASEGT. The CDR3 coding sequence is TGTGCCAGCAGTGAACGCCAGGGGGCGATCTTC. It codes for CASSERQGAIF.

This sequence joins TRBV18 and TRBJ2-5, with D maybe TRBD1 (5 bases). Germline CDR1 reads KGHSH; CDR2 reads LQKENI. The V end lost 1 base, the J end lost 2 bases, and 11 bases lay between the germline ends. This CDR3 contains 15 residues. Written as DNA, the CDR3 is TGTGCCAGCTCACCACGTATGACAGAACAAGAGACCCAGTACTTC. It codes for CASSPRMTEQETQYF.

V usage is TRBV5-5 and J usage is TRBJ2-5, with D possibly TRBD2 on 5 matching bases. The germline V gene encodes CDR1 SGHKS and CDR2 YYEKEE (reference sequence). The CDR3 totals 14 residues. The V gene lost 1 base and the J gene lost 4 bases, with 11 bases spanning the gap. The CDR3 sequence: CASSLTDGGETQYF. The CDR3 DNA sequence: TGTGCCAGCAGCTTGACGGATGGAGGAGAGACCCAGTACTTC.

The chain employs TRBV15 and TRBJ1-6; TRBD1 might be the D (6 bases). V gave up 8 bases and J gave up 3 bases, with 11 bases separating them. CDR3 size: 14 residues. The germline gives CDR1 LNHNV, CDR2 YYDKDF (reference sequence). The CDR3 sequence: CATRRTDYNSPLHF. CDR3 bases: TGTGCCACCCGACGGACAGACTATAATTCACCCCTCCACTTT. Full variable domain (rest looked up from reference TRBV15 and TRBJ1-6): DAMVIQNPRYQVTQFGKPVTLSCSQTLNHNVMYWYQQKSSQAPKLLFHYYDKDFNNEADTPDNFQSRRPNTSFCFLDIRSPGLGDTAMYLCATRRTDYNSPLHFGNGTRLTVT.

The chain is built from TRBV30 and TRBJ2-2; 9 positions match TRBD1. V dropped 0 bases and J dropped 7; count of bases not matched to a gene: 6. The CDR3 consists of 15 residues. Germline V gene sequence: CDR1 GTSNPN, CDR2 SVGIG (reference sequence). This CDR3 is CAWSVGQGTNGELFF. In DNA, the CDR3 is TGTGCCTGGAGTGTGGGACAGGGTACGAACGGGGAGCTGTTTTTT.

V and J are TRBV11-2 and TRBJ2-2; D is unresolved. The CDR3 has 14 residues. The germline V and J ends were trimmed by 2 bases and 4 bases, with 8 bases remaining between them. CDR1 is SGHAT and CDR2 is FQNNGV in the germline V gene. CDR3 DNA sequence: TGTGCCAGCAGCTTAAGGCAGCCCACCGGGGAGCTGTTTTTT. As protein: CASSLRQPTGELFF.

The rearrangement links TRBV5-1 to TRBJ1-2; D perhaps matches TRBD1 (6 bases). Trimming left V 0 bases short and J 8 bases short, with 11 bases between. CDR3 size: 13 residues. Germline V gives CDR1 SGHRS, CDR2 YFSETQ. This CDR3 is CASSLEGVGGYTF. The DNA of the CDR3 is TGCGCCAGCAGCTTGGAGGGGGTAGGAGGCTACACCTTC.

The CDR3 region has the DNA TGTGCCATCGGACCGGGACTAGCGGGAGTAGAGCAGTACTTC. Amino acids: CAIGPGLAGVEQYF. The chain has TRBV28 and TRBJ2-7; 14 bases are a match to TRBD2. Losses at the gene ends were 10 bases for V and 7 bases for J; bases not matched to a gene: 9. Germline loops: CDR1 MDHEN, CDR2 SYDVKM. The CDR3 runs 14 residues.

The chain carries TRBV28 and TRBJ2-7, with D possibly matching TRBD2 (6 bases). The CDR3 is made up of 15 amino acids. Trimming cost V 5 bases and J 2 bases, with 16 bases left between them. Germline CDR1 and CDR2: MDHEN and SYDVKM. CDR3 nucleotide sequence: TGTGCCAGCAGTCCCCGCGGCGGCGGGACCTACGAGCAGTACTTC. Its translation: CASSPRGGGTYEQYF.

The rearrangement uses TRBV29-1 and TRBJ1-2, with no clear D. The CDR3 is made up of 12 amino acids. Germline lookup yields CDR1 SQVTM and CDR2 ANQGSEA. Trimming took off 4 bases at V and 3 bases at J, with 9 bases between the two ends. The CDR3 reads CSVGYGDYGYTF. The CDR3 region has the DNA TGCAGCGTTGGGTATGGGGACTATGGCTACACCTTC.

This clone appeared a few times. CDR3 loop: CASSSNYGYTF. The CDR3 DNA is TGTGCCAGCAGCTCAAACTATGGCTACACCTTC. J is TRBJ1-2 and V is TRBV11-2; no definite D call. The CDR3 is made up of 11 amino acids. Trimming removed 4 bases from V and 2 bases from J, with 2 bases in between. The germline V gene encodes CDR1 SGHAT and CDR2 FQNNGV.

The chain carries TRBV11-2 and TRBJ2-6; TRBD2 matches at 11 bases. Germline lookup yields CDR1 SGHAT and CDR2 FQNNGV. This CDR3 has 17 residues. V lost 3 bases, J lost 0 bases, and 1 base stayed unmatched. The CDR3 nucleotides are TGTGCCAGCAGCTTCACTAGCGGGGGCTCTGGGGCCAACGTCCTGACTTTC. Amino acid sequence: CASSFTSGGSGANVLTF.

V is TRBV5-6 and J is TRBJ1-2; D gene uncertain. Germline V gene sequence: CDR1 SGHDT, CDR2 YYEEEE. This CDR3 has 12 residues. V was trimmed by 0 bases and J by 3 bases, leaving 3 bases between them. The CDR3 bases are TGTGCCAGCAGCTTGGCTTACTATGGCTACACCTTC. Its translation: CASSLAYYGYTF.

V and J are TRBV4-3 and TRBJ2-1; 9 bases line up with TRBD1. Germline V lookup: CDR1 LGHNA, CDR2 YSLEER. J gave up 10 bases and V 5 bases, and 9 bases lay outside the gene matches. The CDR3 is 14 residues long. Here the CDR3 reads CASSLGQGVKEQFF. In DNA form, the CDR3 reads TGCGCCAGCAGCTTGGGACAGGGAGTGAAGGAGCAGTTCTTC.